The 21 T cell receptor beta chains in this list originate from one sample, sequenced in a study of T cells in Graves' hyperthyroidism and ophthalmopathy. RNA transcripts were the template for amplifying TCR beta CDR3 regions. The study used the HTBI primer set for a first-round RT-PCR of the TCR CDR3. Each CDR3 protein gets one entry after TCRdb re-called the multiplex PCR reads with MiXCR. The data contain nearly 600,000 distinct CDR3 sequences, around 13% of them singletons. Input material: blood. These receptors originate from a woman aged 25-40 years with Graves' hyperthyroidism that later progressed to Graves' ophthalmopathy.

This clonotype was recorded at least ten times. The chain couples TRBV6-2 or TRBV6-3 to TRBJ2-1, with D perhaps matching TRBD1 (6 bases). V was clipped by 4 bases and J by 3 bases, with 13 bases between them. The CDR3 extends over 15 amino acids. Germline V CDR1 and CDR2: MNHEY, SVGEGT. The CDR3 sequence is CASSSPRDNYNEQFF. The CDR3 DNA sequence: TGTGCCAGCAGTTCCCCCCGGGACAACTACAATGAGCAGTTCTTC.

This clonotype was detected a few times. The rearrangement joins TRBV5-4 to TRBJ1-2; D possibly corresponds to TRBD1 (5 bases). Looked up from germline, CDR1 is SGHNT and CDR2 is YYREEE (reference sequence). The CDR3 contains 16 residues. V lost 0 bases to trimming and J lost 1 base, with 13 bases between them. The DNA for the CDR3 is TGTGCCAGCAGCTTGGAGGCGCCAGGGCTTAACTATGGCTACACCTTC. Translating gives CASSLEAPGLNYGYTF.

The chain couples TRBV3-1 to TRBJ2-2; D possibly corresponds to TRBD2 (5 bases). V dropped 3 bases and J dropped 4 bases, with 12 bases sitting between them. This CDR3 is built from 15 residues. Germline lookup yields CDR1 LGHDT and CDR2 YNNKEL (reference sequence). In DNA form, the CDR3 reads TGTGCCAGCAGCCATCTGCGGGCAGGCACCGGGGAGCTGTTTTTT. Protein sequence: CASSHLRAGTGELFF.

This clonotype was detected many times. The chain carries TRBV11-3 and TRBJ2-1, with 9 bases fitting TRBD2. The CDR3 has 15 amino acids. After removal of 5 bases from V and 6 bases from J, the junction contained 8 bases not matched to a gene. Germline CDR1 and CDR2: SGHNT and YENEEA. The CDR3 DNA is TGTGCCAGCAGCGCCGAGGGCGGGGGGGGCAATGAGCAGTTCTTC. Translation: CASSAEGGGGNEQFF.

This clonotype was observed many times. The chain uses TRBV9 and TRBJ2-7; possibly TRBD1 for D (6 bases). The CDR3 extends over 14 amino acids. Trimming stripped 0 bases from V and 3 bases from J, with 10 bases between. CDR1 SGDLS and CDR2 YYNGEE come from the germline V gene. CDR3 protein: CASSVDGQSYEQYF. As DNA, the CDR3 is TGTGCCAGCAGCGTAGACGGACAGAGCTACGAGCAGTACTTC.

The sample holds many counts of this clonotype. This chain links TRBV28 with TRBJ2-7, with TRBD1 matching over 8 bases. Germline CDR1 MDHEN, CDR2 SYDVKM. This CDR3 is 15 amino acids long. V dropped 3 bases and J dropped 6; count of bases not matched to a gene: 10. Here the CDR3 reads CASSLGGQEWSEQYF. CDR3 DNA sequence: TGTGCCAGCAGTTTGGGGGGACAGGAGTGGAGCGAGCAGTACTTC.

Regarding this clonotype: Since the CDR3 does not end with the conserved phenylalanine or tryptophan, this likely comes from a read error. The limits of the CDR3 on the DNA are not certain, so only TCRdb's listed CDR3 is given. J is TRBJ2-5 and V is TRBV7-8. The CDR3 has 14 residues if both end residues are counted. Germline CDR1 is SGHVS and CDR2 is FQNEAQ. This CDR3 is CASSPSQHQETPYL.

This clonotype came up a few times. The V gene is TRBV6-1, the J gene TRBJ1-5; no firm D call. Trimming shortened V by 4 bases and J by 1 base, and 11 bases separated the two germline ends. Germline CDR1 and CDR2: MNHNS and SASEGT. The CDR3 consists of 15 residues. This CDR3 is CASSVREASNQPQHF. DNA of the CDR3: TGTGCCAGCAGTGTGAGGGAGGCGAGCAATCAGCCCCAGCATTTT.

This clonotype was seen a few times. The V call is TRBV7-8, the J call TRBJ2-7, with 8 positions matching TRBD2. Germline V gene sequence: CDR1 SGHVS, CDR2 FQNEAQ. The CDR3 totals 14 residues. V was clipped by 5 bases and J by 2 bases; unmatched bases: 5. The CDR3 nucleotides are TGTGCCAGCAGCCCTCGGGAGGGGGCCTACGAGCAGTACTTC. Encoded protein: CASSPREGAYEQYF.

This clonotype has a count of ten or more. The V and J genes are TRBV6-5 and TRBJ2-3; TRBD2 agrees at 12 bases. J gave up 0 bases and V 0 bases, and 4 bases lay outside the gene matches. The CDR3 is made up of 18 amino acids. Germline CDR1 MNHEY, CDR2 SVGAGI. The CDR3 nucleotides are TGTGCCAGCAGTTACTCCCCTAGCGGGAGGGATAGCACAGATACGCAGTATTTT. Its protein product is CASSYSPSGRDSTDTQYF.

CDR3 DNA: TGTGCCAGCAGCATCAGGGAGGACACCGGGGAGCTGTTTTTT. This encodes CASSIREDTGELFF. The V call is TRBV9, the J call TRBJ2-2; D is possibly TRBD2 (6 bases). This CDR3 has 14 residues. Trimming removed 4 bases at V and 3 bases at J, with 10 bases between. Per the germline V gene, CDR1 is SGDLS and CDR2 is YYNGEE.

A few counts support this clonotype. CDR3 bases: TGTGCCAGCGGGGCGGGGATACGCACAGATACGCAGTATTTT. Translation: CASGAGIRTDTQYF. The rearrangement uses TRBV12-3 or TRBV12-4 and TRBJ2-3; a weak D match, TRBD2 (6 bases). Trimming removed 8 bases from V and 1 base from J, with 13 bases in between. The CDR3 is 14 amino acids.

This clonotype was recorded many times. CDR3 sequence reads: CASSGGLANTGELFF. CDR3 bases: TGTGCCAGCAGTGGCGGATTGGCGAACACCGGGGAGCTGTTTTTT. The chain joins TRBV2 to TRBJ2-2, with D unclear. The CDR3 loop spans 15 amino acids. Looked up from germline, CDR1 is SNHLY and CDR2 is FYNNEI. V was shortened by 4 bases and J by 0 bases, with 9 bases between the two germline ends.

At least ten counts were recorded for this clonotype. The chain employs TRBV29-1 and TRBJ2-3, with TRBD2 matching 13 bases. After removal of 6 bases from V and 0 bases from J, the junction contained 3 bases not matched to a gene. The germline CDR1 and CDR2 sequences are SQVTM and ANQGSEA. The CDR3 consists of 15 residues. Here the CDR3 reads CSVVLAGGSTDTQYF. The CDR3 coding sequence is TGCAGCGTAGTACTAGCGGGAGGGAGCACAGATACGCAGTATTTT.

This clonotype was recorded a few times. At one end, the junction sequence differs from germline, possibly due to a read error. This rearrangement joins TRBV29-1 to TRBJ2-1; D is ambiguous. The CDR3 is made up of 14 amino acids. Germline V CDR1 and CDR2: SQVTM, ANQGSEA. The CDR3, as DNA: TGCAGCGTTGCTGGCGGAAGCTCCTACAATGGGCAGTTCTTC. Protein product: CSVAGGSSYNGQFF.

In this sample, this clonotype turned up many times. This chain uses TRBV5-1 with TRBJ2-7, with TRBD1 as a possible D gene (8 bases). This CDR3 contains 15 residues. With 1 base removed from V and 4 bases from J, the gap between germline ends came to 15 bases. Per the germline V gene, CDR1 is SGHRS and CDR2 is YFSETQ. The CDR3 loop reads CASSLTGQGGYEQYF. The CDR3 DNA sequence: TGCGCCAGCAGCTTGACCGGACAGGGAGGGTACGAGCAGTACTTC.

This clonotype was counted a few times. The chain employs TRBV12-3 or TRBV12-4 and TRBJ2-5; D might be TRBD2 (7 bases). The germline V and J ends were trimmed by 4 bases and 5 bases, with 11 bases remaining between them. The CDR3 is 13 residues long. This CDR3 is CASSWGGSETQYF. The CDR3 region has the DNA TGTGCCAGCAGTTGGGGGGGCAGCGAGACCCAGTACTTC.

This clonotype showed up many times. This sequence joins TRBV30 and TRBJ1-5; tentatively, D is TRBD1 (5 bases). Trimming pared 2 bases from V and 7 bases from J, leaving 12 bases between. The CDR3 sequence is 13 residues long. From germline, CDR1 is GTSNPN and CDR2 SVGIG (reference sequence). The DNA of the CDR3 is TGTGCCTGGAGTAGGGGAGAGGGGCAGCCCCAGCATTTT. Translated, it gives CAWSRGEGQPQHF.

At least ten counts were recorded for this clonotype. J is TRBJ1-2 and V is TRBV20-1; TRBD1 might be the D (5 bases). CDR1 is DFQATT, CDR2 SNEGSKA, per germline (reference sequence). Trimming removed 6 bases from V and 0 bases from J, with 17 bases in between. This CDR3 has 15 amino acids. The DNA of the CDR3 is TGCAGTGCAAGGGACGGACTCTCAGCTAACTATGGCTACACCTTC. The encoded protein is CSARDGLSANYGYTF.

This clonotype was observed at least ten times. The chain uses TRBV24-1 and TRBJ1-1; D unclear. Germline V gives CDR1 KGHDR, CDR2 SFDVKD. V was shortened by 5 bases and J by 6 bases, with 12 bases between the two germline ends. CDR3 length: 13 residues. CDR3 DNA: TGTGCCACCAGTGCGGGTAGCCCCTCTGAAGCTTTCTTT. Amino acids: CATSAGSPSEAFF.

This clonotype showed up many times. The chain is built from TRBV5-6 and TRBJ1-1; the D gene is possibly TRBD1 (5 bases). V lost 4 bases, J lost 10 bases, and 17 bases lay in between. The length of the CDR3 is 13 residues. Germline lookup yields CDR1 SGHDT and CDR2 YYEEEE. The CDR3 nucleotides read TGTGCCAGCAGCCTCGCCCGGGGGGTGGGAGCTTTCTTT. It encodes CASSLARGVGAFF.